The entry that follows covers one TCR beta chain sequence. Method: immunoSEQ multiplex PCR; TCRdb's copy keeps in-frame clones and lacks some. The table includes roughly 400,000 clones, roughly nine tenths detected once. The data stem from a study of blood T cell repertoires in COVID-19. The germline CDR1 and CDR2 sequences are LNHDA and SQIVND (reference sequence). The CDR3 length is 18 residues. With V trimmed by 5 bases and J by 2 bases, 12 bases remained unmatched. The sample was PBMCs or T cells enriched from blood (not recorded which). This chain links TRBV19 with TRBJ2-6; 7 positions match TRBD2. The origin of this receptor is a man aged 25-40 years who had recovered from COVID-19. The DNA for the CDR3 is TGTGCCAGTAGTGTCTCAGGGAGGGAAATGGCTGGGGCCAACGTCCTGACTTTC. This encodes CASSVSGREMAGANVLTF.